The clone carrying this TCR beta chain occurred once. Its antigen remains unidentified. This sample was included in a study of shared clonotypes between healthy human individuals. Study information: Per-donor plates numbered three CD4 naive, three CD4 memory, two CD8 naive and one CD8 memory. Overall study results and limits: At large depth, rarefaction still showed sorted-subset sequencing to be incomplete. Non-shared clonotypes were found to have lower generation probabilities than the clonotypes that were shared by all four of the sorted-subset donors.

V lost 2 bases and J lost 3; bases outside the gene matches: 6. There are 15 residues in the CDR3. Germline CDR1 and CDR2: MGHDK and SYGVNS. Sequenced by immunoSEQ multiplex PCR; TCRdb stores in-frame clones only, minus some. This sample has about 1.1 million clones, with about 80% found just once. Negatively enriched CD4+ T cells were divided by CD45RA into naive and memory. The sample consisted of memory CD4+ T cells from PBMCs. Subset given: CD45RA-negative fraction. This receptor was obtained from a man between 18 and 35 years old in good health. Some clones in this sample may be carry-over from other donors' samples. The gene calls are TRBV25-1 and TRBJ1-2, with TRBD1 matching over 7 bases. The CDR3 region is CASSEVGQRDYGYTF. CDR3 in DNA: TGTGCCAGCAGTGAAGTGGGACAGAGGGACTATGGCTACACCTTC.